The source of this T cell receptor beta chain is a study of T cell repertoires in cytomegalovirus infection. On the study more broadly: Matching HLA type, along with CMV infection, was indicated by public TCR beta signatures.

One entry per CDR3 protein results from TCRdb running MiXCR on the reads. The sample shows approximately 700,000 distinct CDR3 sequences, roughly 35% of them seen only once. Study observations and caveats: Totalled public TCR beta family frequency picked out people who carried CMV plus the relevant HLA. HLA-C-restricted, CMV-specific TCR beta clonotypes were dominant ex vivo.

As for this clonotype: What it recognizes is unknown.

The CDR3 contains 17 residues. V gave up 3 bases and J gave up 0 bases, with 18 bases separating them. Germline CDR1 reads MNHEY; CDR2 reads SMNVEV (reference sequence). The sequenced sample consisted of PBMCs. The receptor's source is a human donor in good health (CMV status not recorded). Some clones in this sample may be carry-over from other donors' samples. The chain joins TRBV27 to TRBJ2-7; D perhaps matches TRBD1 (5 bases). The CDR3 DNA reads TGTGCCAGCAGTTTTATGGGTCAGGGCGATAGCTCCTACGAGCAGTACTTC. It codes for CASSFMGQGDSSYEQYF.